The clone carrying this TCR beta chain showed up many times. Its matching antigen is unknown. The source of the sample is a study of response to subunit inactivated influenza vaccine. Study-wide findings and caveats: The authors offered the suggestion that each seasonal influenza vaccination recruits few new T cells.

TCRdb analysed the RT-PCR reads with MiXCR anew, one entry per CDR3 protein. The sample holds under 550,000 distinct CDR3 sequences, 7.2% seen once. The CDR3 consists of 16 residues. With 4 bases removed from V and 1 base from J, the gap between germline ends came to 16 bases. Germline CDR1 and CDR2: SGHDT and YYEEEE. This TCR came from a man between 50 and 70 years old who received an inactivated influenza vaccine. The chain carries TRBV5-6 and TRBJ2-3; no reliable D call. Sequencing used PBMCs from blood, obtained roughly 24 months after vaccination. CDR3 DNA: TGTGCCAGCAGCATCATGGTCACTACACGCACAGATACGCAGTATTTT. Amino acid sequence: CASSIMVTTRTDTQYF.